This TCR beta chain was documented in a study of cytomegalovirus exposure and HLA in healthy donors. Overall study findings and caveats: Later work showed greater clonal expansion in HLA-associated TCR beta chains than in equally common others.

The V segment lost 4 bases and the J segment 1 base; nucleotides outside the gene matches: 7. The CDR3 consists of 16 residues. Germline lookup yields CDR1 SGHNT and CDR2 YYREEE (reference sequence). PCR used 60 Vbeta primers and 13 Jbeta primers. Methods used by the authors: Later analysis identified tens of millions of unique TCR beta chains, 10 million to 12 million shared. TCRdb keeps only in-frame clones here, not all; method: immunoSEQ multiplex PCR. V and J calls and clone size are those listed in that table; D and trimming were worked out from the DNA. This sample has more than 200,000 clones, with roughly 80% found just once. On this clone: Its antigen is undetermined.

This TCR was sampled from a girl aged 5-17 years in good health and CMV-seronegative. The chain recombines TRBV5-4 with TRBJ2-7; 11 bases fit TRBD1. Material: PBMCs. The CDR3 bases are TGTGCCAGCAGCGCGGGGACAGGGGGTCTTTCCTACGAGCAGTACTTC. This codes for CASSAGTGGLSYEQYF.